Listed below are T cell receptor beta chains from one sample, sequenced in a study of shared clonotypes between healthy human individuals. Some clones are missing from TCRdb's copy, which holds only in-frame ones; the method was immunoSEQ multiplex PCR. The sample yields roughly 2.4 million clones, 90% to 96% seen once. Input material: naive CD4+ T cells sorted from blood. The receptors shown here come from a young man in good health. The CDR3 runs from the conserved cysteine through the conserved F or W. The order of the fields is clone size, D gene, V gene, J gene, CDR3 DNA, CDR3 protein. D genes are given only for firm matches. Part of the rows lack a size; the others show once, few, many or a class for expanded clones.

>.|.|TRBV30|TRBJ1-1
TGTGCCTGGAGCCTTTCAGGAGGTGACACTGAAGCTTTCTTT
CAWSLSGGDTEAFF
>.|.|TRBV7-2|TRBJ1-4
TGTGCCAGCGCCGGGCTAGGGGCGTGGGCTAATGAAAAACTGTTTTTT
CASAGLGAWANEKLFF
>.|.|TRBV4-1|TRBJ1-1
TGCGCCAGCAGCCAAGAGGCTATGGCAATCACTGAAGCTTTCTTT
CASSQEAMAITEAFF
>.|.|TRBV27|TRBJ2-2
TGTGCCAGCAGTCCATCGGGGTCCTACACCGGGGAGCTGTTTTTT
CASSPSGSYTGELFF
>.|.|TRBV7-8|TRBJ1-3
TGTGCCAGCAGCCCCGCGGGCAACTCTGGAAACACCATATATTTT
CASSPAGNSGNTIYF
>few|TRBD1|TRBV27|TRBJ1-2
TGTGCCAGCAGTTTATCGATTGGGGACAGGGTGTATGGCTACACCTTC
CASSLSIGDRVYGYTF
>.|TRBD1|TRBV4-3|TRBJ2-3
TGCGCCAGCAGCCAAGGGACAGGGCCTGCCACAGATACGCAGTATTTT
CASSQGTGPATDTQYF
>.|.|TRBV20-1|TRBJ2-1
TGCAGTGTTTTGGCCTGGGATGAGCAGTTCTTC
CSVLAWDEQFF
>.|.|TRBV6-5|TRBJ1-2
TGTGCCAGCAGTTACACGAACAGGGAATGGGGCTACACCTTC
CASSYTNREWGYTF
>.|.|TRBV5-1|TRBJ2-6
TGCGCCAGCAGGCCGCCAAGGGGAACCCTACTCTCTGGGGCCAACGTCCTGACTTTC
CASRPPRGTLLSGANVLTF
>once|.|TRBV5-1|TRBJ2-2
TGCGCCAGCAGCTTGGGCCAGGGTGCCACCGGGGAGCTGTTTTTT
CASSLGQGATGELFF
>.|TRBD1|TRBV7-9|TRBJ1-2
TGTGCCAGCAGCTTAACCGGGGACAGTATCTATGGCTACACCTTC
CASSLTGDSIYGYTF
>.|.|TRBV5-1|TRBJ2-1
TGCGCCAGCAGCTTTCAACAGTACAATGAGCAGTTCTTC
CASSFQQYNEQFF
>.|.|TRBV29-1|TRBJ2-3
TGCAGCGTTGTAGGCGCCCGAGGCGGCACAGATACGCAGTATTTT
CSVVGARGGTDTQYF
>.|TRBD1|TRBV10-3|TRBJ1-5
TGTGCCATCAGTGGACAGGGGCTGCATCAGCCCCAGCATTTT
CAISGQGLHQPQHF
>.|.|TRBV7-8|TRBJ1-1
TGTGCCAGCAGCTTAACGGGGACATTGAACACTGAAGCTTTCTTT
CASSLTGTLNTEAFF
>.|.|TRBV10-3|TRBJ2-5
TGTGCCATCCGAGCGGGTCTCCAAGAGACCCAGTACTTC
CAIRAGLQETQYF
>.|TRBD1|TRBV9|TRBJ1-2
TGTGCCAGCAGCGTCGTACAGGGGGCACCCACCTTC
CASSVVQGAPTF
>.|.|TRBV19|TRBJ1-1
TGTGCCAGTAGTCACAGGAGCATGAACACTGAAGCTTTCTTT
CASSHRSMNTEAFF
>.|TRBD1|TRBV6-1|TRBJ1-2
TGTGCCAGCTCTGCCGGGACAGGGGGAAACTATGGCTACACCTTC
CASSAGTGGNYGYTF
>.|.|TRBV7-4|TRBJ2-7
TGTGCCAGCAGCTTAGTTCTAGTAGATCCCTACGAGCAGTACTTC
CASSLVLVDPYEQYF
>.|TRBD2|TRBV9|TRBJ2-1
TGTGCCAGCAGCGTTAGCGGGAGGGCCTTAGACCATGAGCAGTTCTTC
CASSVSGRALDHEQFF
>.|TRBD1|TRBV6-1|TRBJ1-2
TGTGCCAGCAGTATCCTCCTGACAGGGTATGGCTACACCTTC
CASSILLTGYGYTF
>.|TRBD1|TRBV11-1|TRBJ1-2
TGTGCCAGCAGCACCGGGACAGGGGGCCATGGCTACACCTTC
CASSTGTGGHGYTF
>.|TRBD2|TRBV4-1|TRBJ2-2
TGCGCCAGCAGGGGACTAGTCGGGACCGGGGAGCTGTTTTTT
CASRGLVGTGELFF
>.|TRBD2|TRBV10-3|TRBJ2-5
TGTGCCATCAGTGAGGCCGCGGGGGCCCAGTACTTC
CAISEAAGAQYF
>.|.|TRBV27|TRBJ1-1
TGTGCCAGCAGTCCGGTGTCCCCCATCAGAGCCAGGGCTTTCTTT
CASSPVSPIRARAFF
>.|.|TRBV4-1|TRBJ1-6
TGCGCCAGCAGCCGTCAAAGCCACGCGGGGGATTCACCCCTCCACTTT
CASSRQSHAGDSPLHF
>.|TRBD2|TRBV4-1|TRBJ2-3
TGCGCCAGCAGCCAAGGTAGTAGCGGGAGCACAGATACGCAGTATTTT
CASSQGSSGSTDTQYF
>.|.|TRBV15|TRBJ2-7
TGTGCCACCAGCCCGCCAGCGGAGGGTTTAGGCGAGCAGTACTTC
CATSPPAEGLGEQYF
>.|.|TRBV30|TRBJ2-2
TGTGCCTGGAGTGCTGGGACCGGGGAGCTGTTTTTT
CAWSAGTGELFF
>.|TRBD2|TRBV30|TRBJ2-7
TGTGCCGCCGGGGGGGGCTCCTACGAGCAGTACTTC
CAAGGGSYEQYF
>.|TRBD1|TRBV2|TRBJ2-2
TGTGCCAGCAGCTCAGGGGGCGCCGGCGGGGAGCTGTTTTTT
CASSSGGAGGELFF
>.|.|TRBV5-1|TRBJ2-6
TGCGCCACCCAGGCAGTATCCGGGGCCAACGTCCTGACTTTC
CATQAVSGANVLTF
>once|.|TRBV19|TRBJ1-4
TGTGCCAGTAGCTGGACGGGGACCGAAAAACTGTTTTTT
CASSWTGTEKLFF
>.|TRBD1|TRBV6-1|TRBJ2-4
TGTGCCAGCAGTGAAGCTGGGACAGGGTTTTTCCCCTTAGCCAAAAACATTCAGTACTTC
CASSEAGTGFFPLAKNIQYF
>.|TRBD1|TRBV6-8|TRBJ1-2
TGTGCCAGCAGTCCCGACAGGGCCCCCTTCTATGGCTACACCTTC
CASSPDRAPFYGYTF
>.|.|TRBV6-6|TRBJ2-1
TGTGCCAGCAGTTACGAGGGTTACAATGAGCAGTTCTTC
CASSYEGYNEQFF
>.|TRBD1|TRBV5-1|TRBJ2-7
TGCGCCAGCAGCTTGCTGGTCGGACAGGGGACCTACGAGCAGTACTTC
CASSLLVGQGTYEQYF
>once|.|TRBV20-1|TRBJ1-2
TGCAGTGCTTCCCAGAGGTTTGGCTACACCTTC
CSASQRFGYTF
>.|.|TRBV10-2|TRBJ2-5
TGCGCCAGCAGTGATCCCCTCCGGGAGACCCAGTACTTC
CASSDPLRETQYF
>.|TRBD1|TRBV5-4|TRBJ1-1
TGTGCCAGCAGCCAGGGACAGGGTACTACTGAAGCTTTCTTT
CASSQGQGTTEAFF
>.|.|TRBV5-1|TRBJ2-1
TGCGCCAGCAGCCCTGACTTTAATGAGCAGTTCTTC
CASSPDFNEQFF
>few|.|TRBV7-9|TRBJ2-1
TGTGCCAGCAGCTTAGACGGCTCCTACAATGAGCAGTTCTTC
CASSLDGSYNEQFF
>.|TRBD2|TRBV15|TRBJ2-5
TGTGCCACCAGCAGAACCGGGACTAGCAACGGTGGGACCCAGTACTTC
CATSRTGTSNGGTQYF
>.|TRBD2|TRBV6-1|TRBJ2-3
TGTGCCAGCAGTGATGATCTAGCGGGACCTAGCACAGATACGCAGTATTTT
CASSDDLAGPSTDTQYF
>.|TRBD1|TRBV10-1|TRBJ2-7
TGCGCCAACTACCGGGACAGGGGGTACGAGCAGTACTTC
CANYRDRGYEQYF
>.|.|TRBV18|TRBJ2-7
TGTGCCAGCTCACTTGGGCAGGGCGGCGAGCAGTACTTC
CASSLGQGGEQYF